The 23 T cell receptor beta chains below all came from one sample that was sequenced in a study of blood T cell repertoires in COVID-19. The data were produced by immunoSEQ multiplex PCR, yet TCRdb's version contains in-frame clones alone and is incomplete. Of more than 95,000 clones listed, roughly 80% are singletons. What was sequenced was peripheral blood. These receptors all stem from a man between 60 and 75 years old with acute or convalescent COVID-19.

The chain's CDR3 is CAISYRETPYEQYF. The DNA of the CDR3 is TGTGCCATCAGTTACAGGGAGACCCCCTACGAGCAGTACTTC. The rearrangement joins TRBV10-3 to TRBJ2-7, with D perhaps TRBD1 (6 bases). The CDR3 has 14 residues. Trimming removed 5 bases at V and 2 bases at J, with 13 bases between. Germline CDR1 is ENHRY and CDR2 is SYGVKD.

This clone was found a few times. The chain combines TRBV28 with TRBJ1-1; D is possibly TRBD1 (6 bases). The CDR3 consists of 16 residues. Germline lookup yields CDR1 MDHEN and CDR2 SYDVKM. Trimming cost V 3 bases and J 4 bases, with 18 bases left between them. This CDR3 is CASSFVLQGGFTEAFF. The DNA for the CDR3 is TGTGCCAGCAGTTTCGTGTTACAGGGTGGTTTCACTGAAGCTTTCTTT.

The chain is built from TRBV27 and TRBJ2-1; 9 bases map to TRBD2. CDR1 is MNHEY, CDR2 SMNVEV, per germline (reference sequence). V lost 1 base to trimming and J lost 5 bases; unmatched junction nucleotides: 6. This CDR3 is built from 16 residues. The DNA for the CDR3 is TGTGCCAGCAGTTTATGGGGCGGGAGGGCCGACAATGAGCAGTTCTTC. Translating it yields CASSLWGGRADNEQFF.

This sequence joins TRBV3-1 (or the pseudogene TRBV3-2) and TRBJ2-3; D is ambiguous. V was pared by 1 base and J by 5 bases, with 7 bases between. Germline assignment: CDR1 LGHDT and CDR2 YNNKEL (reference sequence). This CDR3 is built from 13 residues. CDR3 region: CASSQVSVDTQYF. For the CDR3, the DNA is TGTGCCAGCAGCCAAGTCTCAGTAGATACGCAGTATTTT.

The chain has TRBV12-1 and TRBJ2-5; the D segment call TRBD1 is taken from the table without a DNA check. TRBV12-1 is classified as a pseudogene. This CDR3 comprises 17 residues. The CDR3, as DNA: TGTGCCAGCAGCTTTGGGGACAGGGGGTGGTCGGACGAGACCCAGTACTTC. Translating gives CASSFGDRGWSDETQYF.

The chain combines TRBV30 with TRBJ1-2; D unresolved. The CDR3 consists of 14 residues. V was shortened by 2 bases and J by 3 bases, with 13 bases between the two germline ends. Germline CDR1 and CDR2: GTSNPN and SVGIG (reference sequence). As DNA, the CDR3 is TGTGCCTGGAGTAGAGGGAGCAAGGACTATGGCTACACCTTC. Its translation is CAWSRGSKDYGYTF.

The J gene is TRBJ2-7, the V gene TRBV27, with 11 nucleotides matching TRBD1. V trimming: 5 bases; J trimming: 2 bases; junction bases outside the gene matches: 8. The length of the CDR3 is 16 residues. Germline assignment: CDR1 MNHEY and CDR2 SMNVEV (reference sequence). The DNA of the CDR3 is TGTGCCAGCAGTCCGGCCCCGGGACAGGGGGCCTACGAGCAGTACTTC. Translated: CASSPAPGQGAYEQYF.

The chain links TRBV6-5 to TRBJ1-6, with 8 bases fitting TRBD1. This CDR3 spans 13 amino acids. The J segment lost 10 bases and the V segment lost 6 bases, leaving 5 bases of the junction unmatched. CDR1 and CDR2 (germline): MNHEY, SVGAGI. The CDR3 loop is CASRDRVDSPLHF. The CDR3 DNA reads TGTGCCAGCAGGGACAGGGTTGACTCACCCCTCCACTTT.

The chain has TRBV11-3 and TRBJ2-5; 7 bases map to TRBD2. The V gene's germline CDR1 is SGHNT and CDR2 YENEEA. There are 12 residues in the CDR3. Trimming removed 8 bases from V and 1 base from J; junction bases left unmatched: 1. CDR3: CASREAQETQYF. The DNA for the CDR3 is TGTGCCAGCCGGGAGGCCCAAGAGACCCAGTACTTC.

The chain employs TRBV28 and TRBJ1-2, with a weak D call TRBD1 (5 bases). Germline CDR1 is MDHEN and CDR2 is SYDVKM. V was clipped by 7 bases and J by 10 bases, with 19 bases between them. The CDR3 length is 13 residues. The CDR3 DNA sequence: TGTGCCAGCACCTTGCGGGGCCTGAAGGACTACACCTTC. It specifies CASTLRGLKDYTF.

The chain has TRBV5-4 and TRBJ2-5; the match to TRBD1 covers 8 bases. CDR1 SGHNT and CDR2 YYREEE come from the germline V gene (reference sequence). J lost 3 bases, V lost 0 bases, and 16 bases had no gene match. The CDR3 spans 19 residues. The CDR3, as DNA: TGTGCCAGCAGCTTGGGCAACGACGACCTACAGGGGGTTAAAGAGACCCAGTACTTC. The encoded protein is CASSLGNDDLQGVKETQYF.

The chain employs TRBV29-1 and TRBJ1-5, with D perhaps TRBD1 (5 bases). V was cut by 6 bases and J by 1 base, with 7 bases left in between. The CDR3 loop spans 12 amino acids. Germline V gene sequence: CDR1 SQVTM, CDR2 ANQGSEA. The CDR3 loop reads CSVRQSNQPQHF. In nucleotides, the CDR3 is TGCAGCGTACGACAGAGCAATCAGCCCCAGCATTTT. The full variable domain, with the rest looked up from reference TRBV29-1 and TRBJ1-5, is SAVISQKPSRDICQRGTSLTIQCQVDSQVTMMFWYRQQPGQSLTLIATANQGSEATYESGFVIDKFPISRPNLTFSTLTVSNMSPEDSSIYLCSVRQSNQPQHFGDGTRLSIL.

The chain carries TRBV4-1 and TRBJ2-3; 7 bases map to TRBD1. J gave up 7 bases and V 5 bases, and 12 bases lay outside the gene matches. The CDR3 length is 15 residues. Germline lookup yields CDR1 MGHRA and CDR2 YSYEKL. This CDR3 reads CASSSQGGLMNTQYF. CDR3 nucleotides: TGCGCCAGCAGCAGTCAAGGGGGCCTTATGAATACGCAGTATTTT.

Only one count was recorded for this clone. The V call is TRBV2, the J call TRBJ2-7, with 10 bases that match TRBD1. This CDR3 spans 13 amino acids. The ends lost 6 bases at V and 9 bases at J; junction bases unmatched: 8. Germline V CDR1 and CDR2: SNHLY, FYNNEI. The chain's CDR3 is CASSDRGRAWQYF. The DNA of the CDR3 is TGTGCCAGCAGCGACAGGGGGCGCGCCTGGCAGTACTTC.

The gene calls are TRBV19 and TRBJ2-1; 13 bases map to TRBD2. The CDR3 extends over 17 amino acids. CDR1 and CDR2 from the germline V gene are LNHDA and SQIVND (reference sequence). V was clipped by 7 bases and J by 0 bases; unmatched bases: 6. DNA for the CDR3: TGTGCCAGTATCGGGACTAGCGGGGCCTTCTCCTACAATGAGCAGTTCTTC. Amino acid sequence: CASIGTSGAFSYNEQFF. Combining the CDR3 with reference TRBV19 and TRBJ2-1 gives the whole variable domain DGGITQSPKYLFRKEGQNVTLSCEQNLNHDAMYWYRQDPGQGLRLIYYSQIVNDFQKGDIAEGYSVSREKKESFPLTVTSAQKNPTAFYLCASIGTSGAFSYNEQFFGPGTRLTVL.

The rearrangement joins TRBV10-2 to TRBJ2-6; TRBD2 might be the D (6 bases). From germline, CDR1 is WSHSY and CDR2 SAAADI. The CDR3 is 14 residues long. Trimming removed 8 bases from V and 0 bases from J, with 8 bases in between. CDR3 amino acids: CASGGSSGANVLTF. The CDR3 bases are TGCGCCAGCGGGGGGAGCTCTGGGGCCAACGTCCTGACTTTC.

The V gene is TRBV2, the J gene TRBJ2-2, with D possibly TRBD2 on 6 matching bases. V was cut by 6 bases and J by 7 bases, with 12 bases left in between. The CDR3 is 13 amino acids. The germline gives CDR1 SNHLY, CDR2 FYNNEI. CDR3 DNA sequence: TGTGCCAGCAGACTCGGGAGCAGCGGGGAGCTGTTTTTT. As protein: CASRLGSSGELFF.

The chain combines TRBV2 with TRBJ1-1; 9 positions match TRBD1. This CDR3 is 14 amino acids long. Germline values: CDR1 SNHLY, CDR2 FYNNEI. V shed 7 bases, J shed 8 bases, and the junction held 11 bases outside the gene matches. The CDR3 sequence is CASNMDRGFSEAFF. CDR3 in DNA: TGTGCCAGCAATATGGACAGGGGATTTTCCGAAGCTTTCTTT.

The DNA for the CDR3 is TGTGCCAGGGGGGCACGCCTTAGCACAGATACGCAGTATTTT. Translating it yields CARGARLSTDTQYF. This chain links TRBV2 with TRBJ2-3, with a tentative D call TRBD1 (6 bases). The CDR3 is 14 residues long. Trimming took 9 bases from V and 0 from J, leaving 13 bases between them. Germline V lookup: CDR1 SNHLY, CDR2 FYNNEI.

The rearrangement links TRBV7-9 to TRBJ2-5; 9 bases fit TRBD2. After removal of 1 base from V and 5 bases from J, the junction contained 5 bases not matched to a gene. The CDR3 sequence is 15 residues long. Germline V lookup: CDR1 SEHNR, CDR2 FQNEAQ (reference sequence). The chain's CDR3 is CASSLVLAGRETQYF. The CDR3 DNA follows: TGTGCCAGCAGCTTAGTCCTAGCGGGACGTGAGACCCAGTACTTC.

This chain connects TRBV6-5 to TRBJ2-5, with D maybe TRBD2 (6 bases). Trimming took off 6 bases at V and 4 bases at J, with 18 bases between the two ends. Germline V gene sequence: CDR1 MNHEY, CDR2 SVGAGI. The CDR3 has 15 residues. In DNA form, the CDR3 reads TGTGCCAGCAGAGCTCTAGCGAGCTCTGGAGAGACCCAGTACTTC. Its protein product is CASRALASSGETQYF.

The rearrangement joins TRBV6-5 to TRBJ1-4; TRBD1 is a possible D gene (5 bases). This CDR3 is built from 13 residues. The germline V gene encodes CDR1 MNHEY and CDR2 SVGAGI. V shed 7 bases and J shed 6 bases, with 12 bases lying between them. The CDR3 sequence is CASKAGYYEKLFF. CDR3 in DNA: TGTGCCAGCAAAGCAGGGTATTATGAAAAACTGTTTTTT.

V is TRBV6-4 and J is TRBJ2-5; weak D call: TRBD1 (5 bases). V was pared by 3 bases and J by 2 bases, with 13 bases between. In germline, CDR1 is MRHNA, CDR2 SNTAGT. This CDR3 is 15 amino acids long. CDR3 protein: CASSEGQGNQETQYF. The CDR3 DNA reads TGTGCCAGCAGTGAAGGTCAGGGCAATCAAGAGACCCAGTACTTC.